The TCR beta chain under discussion was sequenced for a study of T cell responses to AZD1222 COVID-19 vaccine. Study-wide points: Sampling that yielded the repertoires occurred only after the peak T cell response. Of the AZD1222 recipients, only 5 to 7 were seropositive at baseline. Regions 160-218 and 743-854 dominated among vaccine-associated CD4 TCRs spanning spike.

In germline, CDR1 is SEHNR, CDR2 FQNEAQ (reference sequence). V was trimmed by 1 base and J by 4 bases, leaving 13 bases between them. The CDR3 extends over 15 amino acids. Some clones are missing from TCRdb's copy, which holds only in-frame ones; the method was immunoSEQ multiplex PCR. The table shows more than 95,000 clones, with about 91% occurring only once. In this sample, this clone turned up once. Its target is not known. Sequencing used peripheral blood, obtained on day 0 of AZD1222 vaccination. This chain uses TRBV7-9 with TRBJ1-2; possible D gene TRBD1, 6 bases. This receptor was obtained from an adult in good health. The CDR3 loop reads CASSLGSGETYGYTF. CDR3 in DNA: TGTGCCAGCAGCTTAGGTTCAGGGGAGACCTATGGCTACACCTTC.